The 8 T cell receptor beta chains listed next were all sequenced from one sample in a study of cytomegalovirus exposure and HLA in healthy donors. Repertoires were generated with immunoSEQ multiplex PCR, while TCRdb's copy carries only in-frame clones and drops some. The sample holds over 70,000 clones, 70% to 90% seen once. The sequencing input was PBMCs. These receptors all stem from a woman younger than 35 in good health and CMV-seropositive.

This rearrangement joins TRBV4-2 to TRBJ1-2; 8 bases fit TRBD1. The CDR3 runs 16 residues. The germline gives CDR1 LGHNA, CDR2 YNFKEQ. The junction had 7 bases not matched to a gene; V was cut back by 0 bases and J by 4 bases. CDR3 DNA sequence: TGTGCCAGCAGCCAAGAGCGGACAGGGCCCGGCTATGGCTACACCTTC. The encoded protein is CASSQERTGPGYGYTF.

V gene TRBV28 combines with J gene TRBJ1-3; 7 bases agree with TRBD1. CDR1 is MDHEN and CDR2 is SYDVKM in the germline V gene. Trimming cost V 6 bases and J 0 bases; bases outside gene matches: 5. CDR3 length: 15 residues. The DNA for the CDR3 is TGTGCCAGCAGGCGTGACAGGGACTCTGGAAACACCATATATTTT. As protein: CASRRDRDSGNTIYF.

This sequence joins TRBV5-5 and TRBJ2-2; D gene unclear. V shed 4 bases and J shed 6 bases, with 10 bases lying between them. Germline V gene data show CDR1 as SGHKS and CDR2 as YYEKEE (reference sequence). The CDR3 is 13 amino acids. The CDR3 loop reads CASSRLAPGELFF. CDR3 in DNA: TGTGCCAGCAGCCGGTTAGCTCCCGGGGAGCTGTTTTTT.

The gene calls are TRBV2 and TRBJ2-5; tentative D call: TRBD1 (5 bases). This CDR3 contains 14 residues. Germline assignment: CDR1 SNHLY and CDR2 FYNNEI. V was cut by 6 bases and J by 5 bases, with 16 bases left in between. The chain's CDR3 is CASRSSTGVETQYF. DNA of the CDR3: TGTGCCAGCAGATCTTCTACAGGCGTGGAGACCCAGTACTTC.

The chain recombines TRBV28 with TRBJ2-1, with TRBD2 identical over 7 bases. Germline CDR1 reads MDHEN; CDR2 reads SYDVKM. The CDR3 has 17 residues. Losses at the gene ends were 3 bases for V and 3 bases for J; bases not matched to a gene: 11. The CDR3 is CASSLLGEGRNYNEQFF. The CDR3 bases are TGTGCCAGCAGTTTGTTAGGGGAGGGCCGGAACTACAATGAGCAGTTCTTC.

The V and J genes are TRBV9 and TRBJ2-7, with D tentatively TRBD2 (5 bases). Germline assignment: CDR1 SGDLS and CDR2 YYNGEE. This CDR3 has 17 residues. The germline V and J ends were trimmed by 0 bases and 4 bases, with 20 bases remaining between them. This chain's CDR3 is CASSVGESGAPPYEQYF. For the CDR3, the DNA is TGTGCCAGCAGCGTAGGGGAGTCCGGAGCTCCACCTTACGAGCAGTACTTC.

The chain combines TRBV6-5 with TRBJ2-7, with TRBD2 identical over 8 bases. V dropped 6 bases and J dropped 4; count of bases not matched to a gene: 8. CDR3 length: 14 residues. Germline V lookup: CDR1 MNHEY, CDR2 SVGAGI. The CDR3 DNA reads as TGTGCCAGCAGGACTAGCGTTGGGGGTTACGAGCAGTACTTC. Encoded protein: CASRTSVGGYEQYF.

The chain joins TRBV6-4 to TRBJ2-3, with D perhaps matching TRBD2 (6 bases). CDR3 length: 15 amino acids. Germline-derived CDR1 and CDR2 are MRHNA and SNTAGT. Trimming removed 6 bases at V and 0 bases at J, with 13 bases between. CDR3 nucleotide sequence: TGTGCCAGCAGCGAACGTAGCGGAAGCACAGATACGCAGTATTTT. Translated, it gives CASSERSGSTDTQYF.